The rows below give T cell receptor beta chains drawn from one sample of a study of beta chain features in type 1 diabetes. Repertoires were generated with immunoSEQ multiplex PCR, while TCRdb's copy carries only in-frame clones and drops some. The sample yields about 60,000 clones, over 50% seen once. The sample consisted of Tregs from blood. All receptors derive from a woman aged 18 to 35 in good health. Each CDR3 is given with its conserved first and last residue. D genes are given only for firm matches. Clone sizes are given selectively: once, few, many, or a class where the clone is expanded.

v_gene	j_gene	d_gene	abundance	CDR3nt	CDR3aa
TRBV7-2	TRBJ2-5	TRBD2	few	TGTGCCAGCAGCCCCCTGGGACTAGCGGGAGAGGGGGAGACCCAGTACTTC	CASSPLGLAGEGETQYF
TRBV6-5	TRBJ1-1	-	few	TGTGCCAGCAGTCTTCCCCCTGTCCGGGAAGCTTTCTTT	CASSLPPVREAFF
TRBV15	TRBJ2-1	-	-	TGTGCCACCAGCAGAGAGGGGGGTAGCGGCCTGCAGTTCTTC	CATSREGGSGLQFF
TRBV28	TRBJ1-2	-	-	TGTGCCAGCAGTTTGGCAGGGCGCTTCTATGGCTACACCTTC	CASSLAGRFYGYTF
TRBV5-1	TRBJ2-1	-	-	TGCGCCAGCAGCGTGGTAGATGAGCAGTTCTTC	CASSVVDEQFF
TRBV2	TRBJ2-7	TRBD2	-	TGTGCCAGCAGACCTACTAGCGGGAGATCTTACGAGCAGTACTTC	CASRPTSGRSYEQYF
TRBV2	TRBJ1-6	-	-	TGTGCCAGCAGTCCCTTGTCAGGTTCACCCCTCCACTTT	CASSPLSGSPLHF
TRBV5-1	TRBJ2-1	TRBD2	once	TGCGCCAGCAGCTTGCTAGCGGGATCGTCCTACAATGAGCAGTTCTTC	CASSLLAGSSYNEQFF
TRBV7-9	TRBJ1-2	TRBD1	once	TGTGCCAGCAGTACAGGGGATGGCTACACCTTC	CASSTGDGYTF
TRBV5-1	TRBJ2-2	-	few	TGCGCCACCCAGTGGACAGCGAACACCGGGGAGCTGTTTTTT	CATQWTANTGELFF
TRBV7-9	TRBJ2-5	TRBD2	-	TGTGCCAGCAGCGCGCCGAGCGGGAGAGGTAGGGAGACCCAGTACTTC	CASSAPSGRGRETQYF
TRBV4-1	TRBJ1-3	TRBD1	-	TGCGCCAGCAGCCAAAGACAGGGAATCTCTGGAAACACCATATATTTT	CASSQRQGISGNTIYF
TRBV12-1	TRBJ2-1	-	-	TGTGCCACCCGCGGGGGGCCGCCCGGGTACAATGAGCAGTTCTTC	CATRGGPPGYNEQFF
TRBV6-5	TRBJ2-1	TRBD2	once	TGTGCCAGCGGGGGGGTTTCCAATGAGCAGTTCTTC	CASGGVSNEQFF
TRBV5-1	TRBJ2-7	TRBD1	-	TGCGCCAGCAGCGTCGGACAGGGTCTCGACGAGCAGTACTTC	CASSVGQGLDEQYF
TRBV9	TRBJ2-1	-	few	TGTGCCAGCAGCGTTACCCAGGGCAGTGAGCAGTTCTTC	CASSVTQGSEQFF
TRBV7-9	TRBJ2-3	-	-	TGTGCCAGCAGCTTGGGGGGGCTCGCAGATACGCAGTATTTT	CASSLGGLADTQYF
TRBV29-1	TRBJ2-1	-	-	TGCAGCGTTGTCCTGACTAGTCTGGGTGAGCAGTTCTTC	CSVVLTSLGEQFF
TRBV7-9	TRBJ1-2	-	-	TGTGCCAGCAGCTTACCGCTAACAGTCGACTATGGCTACACCTTC	CASSLPLTVDYGYTF
TRBV7-2	TRBJ1-3	-	-	TGTGCCAGCAGCTTAGTGGGGGGGTCCTCTGGAAACACCATATATTTT	CASSLVGGSSGNTIYF
TRBV7-9	TRBJ2-1	TRBD2	few	TGTGCCAGCAGCCGCGGGACTAGCGGGATAAAGAATGAGCAGTTCTTC	CASSRGTSGIKNEQFF
TRBV28	TRBJ2-7	TRBD1	-	TGTGCCAGCAGTTTGTTACAGGGGAGCTCCTACGAGCAGTACTTC	CASSLLQGSSYEQYF
TRBV27	TRBJ2-7	TRBD2	-	TGTGCCAGCACTTTGAGAGCGGGGGTTCCCTACGAGCAGTACTTC	CASTLRAGVPYEQYF
TRBV7-2	TRBJ1-2	-	-	TGTGCCAGCAGCTTAGCGGAGGGGAACTCTGGCTACACCTTC	CASSLAEGNSGYTF
TRBV2	TRBJ2-5	TRBD2	-	TGTGCCAGCCGCCCGGGAGCGGGGGGAGAGACCCAGTACTTC	CASRPGAGGETQYF
TRBV7-9	TRBJ2-7	TRBD1	-	TGTGCCAGCAGCCCCAGGACAGGTTACGAGCAGTACTTC	CASSPRTGYEQYF
TRBV30	TRBJ1-1	-	-	TGTGCCTGGAGGGGTGGGGCCACTGAAGCTTTCTTT	CAWRGGATEAFF
TRBV6-1	TRBJ2-3	TRBD1	-	TGTGCCACCCGACAGGGGGCCACAGATACGCAGTATTTT	CATRQGATDTQYF
TRBV7-9	TRBJ2-5	TRBD2	-	TGTGCCAGCGGTGGACTAGCGGGAGTTCATGGGGAGACCCAGTACTTC	CASGGLAGVHGETQYF
TRBV11-2	TRBJ2-7	-	-	TGTGCCAGCAGTTCTATTACAGGAACATCCTACGAGCAGTACTTC	CASSSITGTSYEQYF
TRBV4-2	TRBJ2-1	-	-	TGTGCCAGCAGCCAAGACCAAGCCGCAGGGGCCTACAATGAGCAGTTCTTC	CASSQDQAAGAYNEQFF
TRBV4-2	TRBJ1-6	TRBD1	-	TGTGCCAGCAGCCTTTTCCGGGACAGAAATTCACCCCTCCACTTT	CASSLFRDRNSPLHF
TRBV5-1	TRBJ2-7	-	-	TGCGCCAGCAGCTTGAAACAGGGTTACTCCTACGAGCAGTACTTC	CASSLKQGYSYEQYF
TRBV18	TRBJ2-5	-	-	TGTGCCAGCTCACCAGGAGGTCAAGAGACCCAGTACTTC	CASSPGGQETQYF
TRBV7-3	TRBJ2-2	-	few	TGTGCCAGCAGCTTAAGCGAACCCTGGAACACCGGGGAGCTGTTTTTT	CASSLSEPWNTGELFF
TRBV7-2	TRBJ2-1	TRBD1	-	TGTGCCAGCAGCTTAGGAGGACAGGGTTTTCATGAGCAGTTCTTC	CASSLGGQGFHEQFF
TRBV29-1	TRBJ1-5	TRBD1	-	TGCAGCGTTACAGGGGGCGGAGGGCAGCCCCAGCATTTT	CSVTGGGGQPQHF
TRBV6-6	TRBJ1-2	-	-	TGTGCCAGCAGTTTTAATCCCTATGGCTACACCTTC	CASSFNPYGYTF
TRBV6-5	TRBJ2-7	TRBD1	few	TGTGCCAGCAGTCGGACAGGGCCTTTCGAGCAGTACTTC	CASSRTGPFEQYF
TRBV19	TRBJ1-5	TRBD1	-	TGTGCCAGTTCCGGGACAGGGGGCAATCAGCCCCAGCATTTT	CASSGTGGNQPQHF
TRBV7-8	TRBJ1-1	TRBD1	-	TGTGCCAGCAGCTTGGGGACAGGCGGGATGAACACTGAAGCTTTCTTT	CASSLGTGGMNTEAFF
TRBV7-2	TRBJ2-2	TRBD1	-	TGTGCCAGCACAATACAGGGGTCCGGGGAGCTGTTTTTT	CASTIQGSGELFF
TRBV7-8	TRBJ2-7	TRBD1	-	TGTGCCAGCAGCGAAGGGGGCGTTCTCTACGAGCAGTACTTC	CASSEGGVLYEQYF
TRBV29-1	TRBJ1-1	-	once	TGCAGCGTTGAGGACAGGAACACTGAAGCTTTCTTT	CSVEDRNTEAFF
TRBV7-8	TRBJ1-4	TRBD1	-	TGTGCCAGCAGCTTAGAGGGACAGGGGGCGGAAAAACTGTTTTTT	CASSLEGQGAEKLFF
TRBV4-1	TRBJ1-3	-	-	TGCGCCAGCAGCCTTATAGAGGCCTCTAACTCTGGAAACACCATATATTTT	CASSLIEASNSGNTIYF
TRBV27	TRBJ1-2	-	-	TGTGCCAGCAGTCTCCACAGGACATTTCACTATGGCTACACCTTC	CASSLHRTFHYGYTF
TRBV11-1	TRBJ2-3	-	-	TGTGCCAGCAGCACTATAGCGTATACGCAGTATTTT	CASSTIAYTQYF
TRBV11-2	TRBJ1-1	-	few	TGTGCCAGCAGCTTAGAGATGTGGGGCGCTGGAGATAAAACTGAAGCTTTCTTT	CASSLEMWGAGDKTEAFF
TRBV7-2	TRBJ1-1	-	-	TGTGCCAGCAGCCCCAGAGGGTGGGGAGCTTTCTTT	CASSPRGWGAFF
TRBV5-1	TRBJ2-1	TRBD2	-	TGCGCCAGCAGCTTGGCTTCTAGCGGGAGTTATAATGAGCAGTTCTTC	CASSLASSGSYNEQFF
TRBV19	TRBJ1-1	TRBD1	once	TGTGCCAGTTACAACAGGGGGCGCGACACTGAAGCTTTCTTT	CASYNRGRDTEAFF
TRBV5-1	TRBJ2-5	TRBD1	once	TGCGCCAGCAGCTCCCAAGACAGGGGTGGGGAGACCCAGTACTTC	CASSSQDRGGETQYF